A selection of T cell receptor beta chains follows, all from one sample in a study of T-cell reconstitution after alpha-beta-depleted transplantation in children. MiXCR, run by TCRdb on the PCR reads, gives a single entry per CDR3 protein. In the table there are hundreds of thousands of distinct CDR3 sequences, 15% to 20% of which are singletons. The sample consisted of PBMCs from the stem cell graft donor, taken from the stem cell graft. The source is a human donor who donated a stem cell graft to a child with acute myeloid leukemia. Each CDR3 is given with its conserved first and last residue. D genes are given only for firm matches. Only some rows state a clone size, as once, few, many or a class for expanded clones.

v_call	clone_size	j_call	cdr3_length	d_call	cdr3_aa	cdr3_nt
TRBV7-3	many	TRBJ1-6	13	-	CASSLRQNSPLHF	TGTGCCAGCAGCTTAAGACAGAATTCACCCCTCCACTTT
TRBV7-9	-	TRBJ1-5	17	TRBD1	CASSLGTGNSKDQPQHF	TGTGCCAGCAGCTTAGGGACAGGGAATAGTAAGGATCAGCCCCAGCATTTT
TRBV5-1	many	TRBJ1-2	13	TRBD1	CASSSGQGGGYTF	TGCGCCAGCAGCTCCGGACAGGGCGGTGGCTACACCTTC
TRBV10-3	-	TRBJ2-7	14	-	CAISENSFSYEQYF	TGTGCCATCAGTGAGAACAGCTTCTCCTACGAGCAGTACTTC
TRBV20-1	many	TRBJ1-5	13	TRBD1	CSVGQGVNQPQHF	TGCAGCGTTGGACAGGGGGTGAATCAGCCCCAGCATTTT
TRBV20-1	-	TRBJ2-2	16	-	CSARDPWTVNTGELFF	TGCAGTGCTAGAGATCCCTGGACGGTGAACACCGGGGAGCTGTTTTTT
TRBV7-2	-	TRBJ1-4	15	-	CASSLRVARNEKLFF	TGTGCCAGCAGCTTAAGGGTGGCAAGGAATGAAAAACTGTTTTTT
TRBV6-6	-	TRBJ2-7	12	-	CASSYVISEQYF	TGTGCCAGCAGTTACGTTATCTCCGAGCAGTACTTC
TRBV20-1	-	TRBJ2-1	15	TRBD2	CCARDLSGGYNEQFF	TGCTGTGCTAGAGATCTCAGCGGGGGGTACAATGAGCAGTTCTTC
TRBV20-1	few	TRBJ1-5	15	TRBD1	CSAARPGQVNQPQHF	TGCAGTGCTGCCCGCCCCGGACAGGTTAATCAGCCCCAGCATTTT
TRBV20-1	many	TRBJ2-1	14	TRBD1	CSASYYRGDNEQFF	TGCAGTGCTTCCTACTACAGGGGAGACAATGAGCAGTTCTTC
TRBV4-3	-	TRBJ2-3	15	TRBD1	CASSPATGSTDTQYF	TGCGCCAGCAGCCCCGCGACAGGGAGCACAGATACGCAGTATTTT
TRBV13	few	TRBJ2-2	15	-	CASSLGPRGTGELFF	TGTGCCAGCAGCCTAGGACCCCGGGGGACCGGGGAGCTGTTTTTT
TRBV7-2	few	TRBJ2-5	15	TRBD1	CASSQDRAIQETQYF	TGTGCCAGCAGCCAAGACAGGGCTATCCAAGAGACCCAGTACTTC
TRBV20-1	few	TRBJ1-4	16	TRBD1	CSARGARDRPYEKLFF	TGCAGTGCTAGAGGGGCCCGGGACAGGCCTTATGAAAAACTGTTTTTT
TRBV28	-	TRBJ1-1	14	-	CASSGRTGYTEAFF	TGTGCCAGCTCCGGGCGAACAGGGTATACTGAAGCTTTCTTT
TRBV15	many	TRBJ1-4	12	-	CATSRDGRALFF	TGTGCCACCAGCAGAGACGGCAGGGCTTTGTTTTTT
TRBV29-1	few	TRBJ2-4	14	-	CSVGSGGTKNIQYF	TGCAGCGTTGGTTCTGGGGGTACCAAAAACATTCAGTACTTC
TRBV12-3/TRBV12-4	few	TRBJ1-5	14	TRBD1	CASQRTGGSQPQHF	TGTGCCAGCCAAAGGACAGGGGGCTCTCAGCCCCAGCATTTT
TRBV7-3	-	TRBJ1-1	15	TRBD1	CASSQLTGVNTEAFF	TGTGCCAGCAGCCAACTGACAGGGGTAAACACTGAAGCTTTCTTT
TRBV25-1	few	TRBJ2-1	15	-	CASSVERGTYNEQFF	TGTGCCAGCAGTGTGGAGCGAGGGACCTACAATGAGCAGTTCTTC
TRBV5-6	-	TRBJ2-7	14	TRBD1	CASRRQGTSYEQYF	TGTGCCAGCAGGCGACAGGGGACCTCCTACGAGCAGTACTTC
TRBV19	few	TRBJ1-5	18	-	CASSIVFQVGPSNQPQHF	TGTGCCAGTAGTATAGTATTTCAGGTGGGACCTAGCAATCAGCCCCAGCATTTT
TRBV6-5	-	TRBJ1-5	15	-	CASRFDRSSNQPQHF	TGTGCCAGCAGATTCGACAGGTCTAGCAATCAGCCCCAGCATTTT
TRBV20-1	many	TRBJ2-3	16	TRBD2	CSASRGIAGRADTQYF	TGCAGTGCTAGTCGGGGAATAGCGGGGCGGGCAGATACGCAGTATTTT
TRBV20-1	many	TRBJ2-4	13	-	CSACALAKNIQYF	TGCAGTGCATGCGCACTAGCCAAAAACATTCAGTACTTC
TRBV20-1	many	TRBJ2-2	13	-	CSAYKGSGGELFF	TGCAGTGCTTACAAGGGTTCGGGCGGGGAGCTGTTTTTT
TRBV10-3	many	TRBJ1-5	16	-	CAISESTAYSNQPQHF	TGTGCCATCAGTGAGTCGACAGCTTATAGCAATCAGCCCCAGCATTTT
TRBV25-1	-	TRBJ2-1	14	-	CASSEYEGGNEQFF	TGTGCCAGCAGTGAATATGAGGGTGGCAATGAGCAGTTCTTC
TRBV11-2	-	TRBJ2-5	13	-	CASSLDPRLTQYF	TGTGCCAGCAGCTTAGATCCCAGGTTGACCCAGTACTTC
TRBV13	few	TRBJ1-1	12	-	CASSPRRTEAFF	TGTGCCAGCAGCCCCCGTCGCACTGAAGCTTTCTTT
TRBV12-3/TRBV12-4	many	TRBJ1-1	15	-	CASSNNRALNTEAFF	TGTGCCAGCAGCAACAACAGGGCGTTGAACACTGAAGCTTTCTTT
TRBV20-1	many	TRBJ2-5	14	TRBD1	CSARPGQGVETQYF	TGCAGTGCTAGACCGGGACAGGGGGTCGAGACCCAGTACTTC
TRBV20-1	many	TRBJ1-1	12	-	CSARRGRDEAFF	TGCAGTGCCAGGCGAGGGCGGGATGAAGCTTTCTTT
TRBV7-3	-	TRBJ2-1	15	-	CASSRGGTRDNEQFF	TGTGCCAGCAGCCGCGGGGGCACGCGAGACAATGAGCAGTTCTTC
TRBV6-4	many	TRBJ2-4	14	-	CASSDSAEGGLKYF	TGTGCCAGCAGTGACTCAGCAGAGGGTGGGCTTAAGTACTTC
TRBV20-1	many	TRBJ2-7	14	TRBD1	CSAPSTGGYYEQYF	TGCAGTGCTCCCTCGACAGGGGGCTACTACGAGCAGTACTTC
TRBV9	many	TRBJ1-1	16	TRBD1	CASSPRPGTGGVEAFF	TGTGCCAGCAGCCCGAGACCGGGGACAGGAGGAGTTGAAGCTTTCTTT
TRBV29-1	many	TRBJ2-5	15	TRBD1	CSGGGTGVIQETQYF	TGCAGCGGTGGGGGGACAGGAGTAATACAAGAGACCCAGTACTTC